This section outlines one TCR beta chain sequence together with its context. The antigen it recognizes is unknown. No much larger clonotype is one base removed from it; base qualities were not supplied. Spanning cysteine to phenylalanine, the CDR3 consists of 13 amino acids. Solely the CDR3 DNA is kept, with 39 bases framed from the first base. From the germline V gene (reference sequence), CDR1 is GTSNPN and CDR2 is SVGIG. Trimmed from V: 3 bases; trimmed from J: 6 bases; junction bases lacking a gene match: 4. This sample is part of a study of immune evolution from preneoplasia to lung adenocarcinoma (dated by TCRdb to the early 2020s). Turning to the overall study: HLA loss of heterozygosity was seen in approximately 6.5%, 16% and 36% of AIS, MIA and ADC lesions, and in no AAH lesions. The study combined immune gene expression, TCR sequencing and multiplex immunofluorescence to profile immune contexture across lung adenocarcinoma precursors and invasive adenocarcinoma. Resected precursor lesions (AAH, AIS, MIA) and invasive adenocarcinomas were compared against paired morphologically normal lung tissue. Sample size was based on specimen availability rather than a prior power calculation. The immune data were integrated with whole exome sequencing and methylation data from the same cohort of nodules. The overall cohort was made up of a few dozen patients with pulmonary nodules who had surgical resection. A total of about 51 patients contributed TCR sequencing data. The study reported that under 110 samples were used for TCR sequencing. POLYSOLVER was used to infer Class I HLA alleles from exome data, while LOHHLA was used to detect allele-specific HLA loss.

Patients underwent resection in Japan or China between about 2014 and 2017. Two lung cancer pathologists independently confirmed the histologic diagnosis of each case on H&E slides. To enrich premalignant or tumor cells for nucleic acid extraction, macro-dissection was performed after pathologic assessment. DNA was isolated from FFPE tissue using the AllPrep DNA/RNA FFPE Kit. TCR beta CDR3 regions were sequenced from DNA using the immunoSEQ hsTCRbeta Kit. Turning to the authors' computational methods: The ImmunoSEQ Analyzer was used to analyse the TCR sequencing data. T cell clonality was calculated on productive rearrangements as 1 minus Pielou's evenness. T cell diversity was measured with the inverse Simpson index on productive templates. T cell density was defined as TCR beta template counts normalized to usable DNA, with usable DNA estimated by amplification and sequencing of housekeeping genes. TCR metrics were compared across histologic stages using two-sided Kruskal-Wallis tests. What TCRdb holds here is the immuneACCESS table cut down to in-frame rearrangements. Part of the clones is not present; checked against another copy, under half of the missing clones reflect an unresolved V gene, and the others are unexplained. V and J calls and clone size are those listed in that table; D and trimming were worked out from the DNA. Within this sample are about 2,300 clones, with over 80% of them counted one time only. The ten top clones hold roughly 4.5% of the sample.

General conclusions and limits of the study: The highest T cell clonality was observed in KRAS-mutant nodules compared with EGFR-mutant or double wild-type lesions. All patients were from Japan and China, so applicability to Western populations was uncertain. Normal lung showed the highest clonality, whereas later-stage lesions appeared to have higher T cell density and diversity but lower clonality. Top T cell clone frequencies were highest in normal lung and appeared to decrease progressively from AAH through AIS, MIA and invasive adenocarcinoma. Findings were based on association rather than direct causation; larger cohorts with long-term follow-up and longitudinal biopsies were deemed needed.

The receptor's source is a person aged 55-80 years with lung adenocarcinoma. The sample consisted of FFPE lung adenocarcinoma in situ tissue. In light of the paper, this sample's cell subset or site label describes: preinvasive adenocarcinoma in situ (AIS). This chain joins TRBV30 to TRBJ2-7; TRBD2 aligns with 11 central bases. The DNA sequence is TGTGCCTGGAGACTAGCGGGAGCCGGCGAGCAGTACTTC. It codes for CAWRLAGAGEQYF.